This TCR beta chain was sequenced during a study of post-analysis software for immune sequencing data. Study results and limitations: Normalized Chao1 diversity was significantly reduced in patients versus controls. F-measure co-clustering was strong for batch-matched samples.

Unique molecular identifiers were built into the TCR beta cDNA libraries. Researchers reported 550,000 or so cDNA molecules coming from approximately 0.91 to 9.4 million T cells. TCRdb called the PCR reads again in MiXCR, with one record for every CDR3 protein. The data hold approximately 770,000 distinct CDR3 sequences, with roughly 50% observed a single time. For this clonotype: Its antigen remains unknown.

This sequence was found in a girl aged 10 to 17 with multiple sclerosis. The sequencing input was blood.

CDR3 amino acids: CASSQGAGAFNEQFF. DNA for the CDR3: TGTGCCAGCAGCCAAGGAGCGGGAGCTTTCAATGAGCAGTTCTTC. The chain couples TRBV4-2 to TRBJ2-1; 8 positions match TRBD2. V lost 1 base to trimming and J lost 6 bases; unmatched junction nucleotides: 5. The germline gives CDR1 LGHNA, CDR2 YNFKEQ. The length of the CDR3 is 15 residues.